This T cell receptor (delta chain) was sequenced for a study of gamma-delta T cells after stem cell transplantation. As concerns this clone: The sample carries other DNA sequences with the same CDR3.

TCRdb reapplied CATT to the RT-PCR reads. This table holds about 2,400 delta-chain clones, roughly 46% found once. The CDR3 sequence is 18 residues long. CDR1 is GEAIGNYY, CDR2 EKD, per germline. V was shortened by 3 bases and J by 2 bases, with 16 bases between the two germline ends. The sequencing sample was made of gamma-delta T cells. This TCR derives from a human donor. It is not recorded whose cells these are; they may come from a transplant donor. The chain links TRDV2 to TRDJ3; D perhaps matches TRDD1 (5 bases). CDR3 DNA sequence: TGTGCCTGTGACCCCCTGAAATCCACGGCCTGGGACACCCGACAGATGTTTTTC. Translating it yields CACDPLKSTAWDTRQMFF.